One sample yielded the 30 T cell receptor beta chains listed below, sequenced in a study of shared clonotypes between healthy human individuals. Measured with immunoSEQ multiplex PCR; TCRdb has only the in-frame clones, and not every one. The sample has some 700,000 clones; about nine tenths are singletons. The sample taken for sequencing was memory CD8+ T cells from PBMCs. The subset here: CD45RO+ cells pooled with CCR7-negative TemRA cells. The receptors were gathered from a young man in good health. Some clones in this sample may be carry-over from other donors' samples.

The gene calls are TRBV7-3 and TRBJ2-1; 9 nucleotides line up with TRBD2. The CDR3 runs to 16 residues. The trim removed 0 bases at V and 7 bases at J, leaving 7 bases unmatched. Germline CDR1 is SGHTA and CDR2 is FQGTGA. The CDR3 bases are TGTGCCAGCAGCTTAACGGGCGGGAGGGTAGGTAATGAGCAGTTCTTC. Translation: CASSLTGGRVGNEQFF.

The rearrangement joins TRBV11-1 to TRBJ2-1, with D uncertain. The CDR3 is made up of 13 amino acids. V was pared by 3 bases and J by 4 bases, with 7 bases between. Germline CDR1 is SGHAT and CDR2 is FQDESV (reference sequence). The CDR3 region is CASSLGRYNEQFF. DNA of the CDR3: TGTGCCAGCAGCTTGGGCAGATACAATGAGCAGTTCTTC.

This clone appeared a single time. This rearrangement joins TRBV7-9 to TRBJ2-3, with D perhaps matching TRBD1 or TRBD2 (7 bases each). Germline V gene data show CDR1 as SEHNR and CDR2 as FQNEAQ (reference sequence). The CDR3 contains 15 residues. With 4 bases removed from V and 8 bases from J, the gap between germline ends came to 19 bases. CDR3 DNA: TGTGCCAGCAGCTCATCATCAGGGGGGGACGCTACGCAGTATTTT. It translates to CASSSSSGGDATQYF.

This clone was recorded once. The chain uses TRBV7-8 and TRBJ2-7; D ambiguous. Germline lookup yields CDR1 SGHVS and CDR2 FQNEAQ. V was shortened by 3 bases and J by 4 bases, with 13 bases between the two germline ends. The CDR3 covers 14 residues. DNA of the CDR3: TGTGCCAGCAGCTTTCTACCAGGAGAGTACGAGCAGTACTTC. Its protein is CASSFLPGEYEQYF.

The chain employs TRBV11-2 and TRBJ2-7; D possibly corresponds to TRBD2 (6 bases). CDR1 is SGHAT and CDR2 is FQNNGV in the germline V gene. V gave up 1 base and J gave up 3 bases, with 16 bases separating them. The CDR3 has 16 residues. CDR3 in amino acids: CASSLGAGSLIYEQYF. The DNA for the CDR3 is TGTGCCAGCAGCTTAGGGGCCGGGAGCCTAATCTACGAGCAGTACTTC.

The rearrangement links TRBV19 to TRBJ2-5; tentatively, D is TRBD1 or TRBD2 (5 bases each). CDR1 and CDR2 (germline): LNHDA, SQIVND (reference sequence). V was shortened by 4 bases and J by 2 bases, with 17 bases between the two germline ends. The CDR3 extends over 16 amino acids. The CDR3 region has the DNA TGTGCCAGTAGTACCGGTGGGACCAGGGCACAAGAGACCCAGTACTTC. Translated: CASSTGGTRAQETQYF.

This clone was seen only once. The chain employs TRBV2 and TRBJ2-1; possible D gene TRBD2, 5 bases. V lost 6 bases to trimming and J lost 3 bases, with 12 bases between them. Germline CDR1 reads SNHLY; CDR2 reads FYNNEI. The CDR3 consists of 14 residues. The CDR3 here is CASREDGNYNEQFF. DNA for the CDR3: TGTGCCAGCAGGGAGGACGGAAACTACAATGAGCAGTTCTTC.

This chain links TRBV4-3 with TRBJ2-7; D may correspond to TRBD1 or TRBD2 (6 bases each). The CDR3 runs 17 residues. CDR1 and CDR2 (germline): LGHNA, YSLEER. V was cut by 0 bases and J by 0 bases, with 15 bases left in between. Written as DNA, the CDR3 is TGCGCCAGCAGCCAAGATAGCGGCAGGGGCGGCTCCTACGAGCAGTACTTC. It translates to CASSQDSGRGGSYEQYF.

This rearrangement joins TRBV6-6 to TRBJ1-5; D call uncertain. Germline CDR1 MNHNY, CDR2 SVGAGI (reference sequence). V was shortened by 6 bases and J by 16 bases, with 10 bases between the two germline ends. CDR3 size: 9 residues. CDR3 loop: CASSPPPHF. CDR3 nucleotide sequence: TGTGCCAGCAGCCCTCCCCCCCATTTT.

The V gene is TRBV4-2, the J gene TRBJ2-6, with no clear D. V dropped 3 bases and J dropped 0 bases, with 6 bases sitting between them. There are 15 residues in the CDR3. The germline V gene has CDR1 LGHNA and CDR2 YNFKEQ. CDR3 loop: CASSQTFSGANVLTF. The CDR3 DNA follows: TGTGCCAGCAGCCAGACCTTCTCTGGGGCCAACGTCCTGACTTTC.

V and J are TRBV18 and TRBJ2-1; D unresolved. This CDR3 spans 16 amino acids. Trimming shortened V by 4 bases and J by 9 bases, and 22 bases separated the two germline ends. Germline CDR1 KGHSH, CDR2 LQKENI. The CDR3 protein is CASSLSALGRFGEQFF. Here the CDR3 DNA reads TGTGCCAGCTCACTCTCGGCCCTGGGTCGGTTCGGTGAGCAGTTCTTC.

The chain uses TRBV28 and TRBJ2-3, with D unclear. CDR1 and CDR2 from the germline V gene are MDHEN and SYDVKM. The CDR3 runs 13 residues. With 3 bases removed from V and 15 bases from J, the gap between germline ends came to 19 bases. CDR3 in DNA: TGTGCCAGCAGTTTTAGCTCGGAGTCTAGAGAATATTTT. Translation gives CASSFSSESREYF.

The V gene is TRBV9, the J gene TRBJ2-3, with 8 nucleotides matching TRBD2. V was pared by 3 bases and J by 4 bases, with 4 bases of the junction left unmatched. This CDR3 contains 14 residues. CDR1 is SGDLS and CDR2 is YYNGEE in the germline V gene. The CDR3 here is CASSAGGGPDTQYF. CDR3 nucleotide sequence: TGTGCCAGCAGCGCCGGGGGGGGCCCAGATACGCAGTATTTT. Looking up the rest from reference TRBV9 and TRBJ2-3 gives the full variable domain: DSGVTQTPKHLITATGQRVTLRCSPRSGDLSVYWYQQSLDQGLQFLIQYYNGEERAKGNILERFSAQQFPDLHSELNLSSLELGDSALYFCASSAGGGPDTQYFGPGTRLTVL.

V gene TRBV2 combines with J gene TRBJ1-2; 10 positions agree with TRBD1. CDR3 size: 15 residues. Unmatched junction bases numbered 1, after V lost 1 base and J lost 2 bases. Germline CDR1 reads SNHLY; CDR2 reads FYNNEI. The CDR3 region has the DNA TGTGCCAGCAGTGAAGTGGACAGGGGGAACTATGGCTACACCTTC. Residues: CASSEVDRGNYGYTF.

The chain joins TRBV19 to TRBJ1-2, with TRBD1 matching over 8 bases. The germline gives CDR1 LNHDA, CDR2 SQIVND (reference sequence). The V gene end was trimmed by 6 bases and the J gene end by 6 bases; junction bases not matched to a gene: 9. This CDR3 has 14 amino acids. CDR3 protein: CASRHRAGGDGYTF. CDR3 bases: TGTGCCAGTAGGCATCGGGCAGGGGGCGATGGCTACACCTTC. The full variable domain, rest sourced from reference TRBV19 and TRBJ1-2, is DGGITQSPKYLFRKEGQNVTLSCEQNLNHDAMYWYRQDPGQGLRLIYYSQIVNDFQKGDIAEGYSVSREKKESFPLTVTSAQKNPTAFYLCASRHRAGGDGYTFGSGTRLTVV.

The gene calls are TRBV25-1 and TRBJ1-2; no definite D call. Trimming shortened V by 8 bases and J by 6 bases, and 7 bases separated the two germline ends. Germline V gene sequence: CDR1 MGHDK, CDR2 SYGVNS. There are 10 residues in the CDR3. CDR3 residues: CASEMDGYTF. The DNA of the CDR3 is TGTGCCAGCGAGATGGATGGCTACACCTTC.

The chain employs TRBV7-6 and TRBJ1-1; the D gene is possibly TRBD1 (5 bases). The CDR3 loop spans 12 amino acids. The V and J ends lost 1 base and 8 bases respectively, with 8 bases between them. Germline V gives CDR1 SGHVS, CDR2 FNYEAQ. CDR3 in amino acids: CASSLVRGEAFF. DNA for the CDR3: TGTGCCAGCAGCTTAGTCCGGGGGGAAGCTTTCTTT.

The V gene is TRBV18, the J gene TRBJ1-2; possibly TRBD1 for D (6 bases). This CDR3 is built from 14 residues. Trimming stripped 0 bases from V and 7 bases from J, with 12 bases between. Germline V lookup: CDR1 KGHSH, CDR2 LQKENI. The CDR3 nucleotides are TGTGCCAGCTCACCACCCGGCAGGGGTCGTGGCTACACCTTC. This sequence encodes CASSPPGRGRGYTF. The full variable domain, completed using reference TRBV18 and TRBJ1-2, is NAGVMQNPRHLVRRRGQEARLRCSPMKGHSHVYWYRQLPEEGLKFMVYLQKENIIDESGMPKERFSAEFPKEGPSILRIQQVVRGDSAAYFCASSPPGRGRGYTFGSGTRLTVV.

This chain connects TRBV5-4 to TRBJ2-1; the D is unclear. Trimming cost V 4 bases and J 7 bases, with 12 bases left between them. Germline V gene lookup returns CDR1 SGHNT and CDR2 YYREEE (reference sequence). The CDR3 covers 13 residues. As DNA, the CDR3 is TGTGCCAGCAGCCCTCGGGTCTGGAATGAGCAGTTCTTC. The encoded protein is CASSPRVWNEQFF.

The chain employs TRBV27 and TRBJ2-3; tentative D call: TRBD2 (5 bases). The length of the CDR3 is 15 residues. Germline CDR1 is MNHEY and CDR2 is SMNVEV (reference sequence). Trimming removed 2 bases at V and 2 bases at J, with 11 bases between. The CDR3 nucleotides read TGTGCCAGCAGTTTAGACGGAGGCCACACAGATACGCAGTATTTT. Translation: CASSLDGGHTDTQYF.

The J gene is TRBJ2-1, the V gene TRBV5-6; 9 positions match TRBD2. Germline CDR1 reads SGHDT; CDR2 reads YYEEEE. Unmatched junction bases numbered 17, after V lost 3 bases and J lost 10 bases. This CDR3 comprises 17 residues. Here the CDR3 reads CASSYWFLREGPREQFF. In DNA form, the CDR3 reads TGTGCCAGCAGCTACTGGTTTCTGCGGGAGGGCCCCAGGGAGCAGTTCTTC.

This rearrangement joins TRBV9 to TRBJ2-5, with D tentatively TRBD1 (6 bases). Germline V lookup: CDR1 SGDLS, CDR2 YYNGEE. This CDR3 contains 14 residues. The V and J ends lost 4 bases and 2 bases respectively, with 12 bases between them. In DNA, the CDR3 is TGTGCCAGCAGCCCACGGACAGAGCAAGAGACCCAGTACTTC. It is translated as CASSPRTEQETQYF.

The CDR3 nucleotides read TGTGCCAGCAGCCCACCCCGGGACCCGGGGCGCGGGGAGCTGTTTTTT. Translation: CASSPPRDPGRGELFF. The gene calls are TRBV7-6 and TRBJ2-2; perhaps D is TRBD1 or TRBD2 (5 bases each). The CDR3 length is 16 residues. Germline CDR1 reads SGHVS; CDR2 reads FNYEAQ. Deletions cut 5 bases from V and 7 bases from J, with 20 bases between.

CDR3 region: CASSFDGAGDTQYF. As DNA, the CDR3 is TGTGCCAGCAGTTTCGACGGTGCAGGAGATACGCAGTATTTT. The chain couples TRBV28 to TRBJ2-3, with D uncertain. Germline V CDR1 and CDR2: MDHEN, SYDVKM. The CDR3 loop spans 14 amino acids. V shed 3 bases and J shed 5 bases, with 12 bases lying between them.

The chain employs TRBV6-6 and TRBJ2-5; 10 bases map to TRBD2. Germline V gene lookup returns CDR1 MNHNY and CDR2 SVGAGI (reference sequence). This CDR3 has 16 residues. The V segment lost 7 bases and the J segment 1 base; nucleotides outside the gene matches: 9. The CDR3 bases are TGTGCCAGCACAAGTTTTAGCGGGAGGTCCCAAGAGACCCAGTACTTC. This sequence encodes CASTSFSGRSQETQYF.

This clone came up once. The chain carries TRBV15 and TRBJ2-7; 7 bases are shared with TRBD1. The V segment lost 3 bases and the J segment 0 bases; nucleotides outside the gene matches: 2. Germline loops: CDR1 LNHNV, CDR2 YYDKDF (reference sequence). The CDR3 consists of 14 residues. The CDR3 region has the DNA TGTGCCACCAGCAGGACAGGGAGCTCCTACGAGCAGTACTTC. It translates to CATSRTGSSYEQYF.

This rearrangement joins TRBV6-5 to TRBJ2-1, with a possible D match to TRBD1 (5 bases). V shed 3 bases and J shed 5 bases, with 8 bases lying between them. Per germline, CDR1 MNHEY and CDR2 SVGAGI. This CDR3 region has 13 residues. The CDR3 nucleotides are TGTGCCAGCAGTTATGGGGCTCACAATGAGCAGTTCTTC. Translating it yields CASSYGAHNEQFF.

The gene calls are TRBV4-3 and TRBJ2-1; the D gene is possibly TRBD2 (6 bases). This CDR3 has 13 residues. Germline CDR1 and CDR2: LGHNA and YSLEER. V was trimmed by 0 bases and J by 10 bases, leaving 10 bases between them. The CDR3 spells CASSQESRGEQFF. CDR3 nucleotide sequence: TGCGCCAGCAGCCAAGAGTCCCGGGGGGAGCAGTTCTTC.

This chain connects TRBV11-3 to TRBJ2-7; D unclear. The CDR3 totals 13 residues. Germline V gene sequence: CDR1 SGHNT, CDR2 YENEEA. The V gene lost 4 bases and the J gene lost 4 bases, with 11 bases spanning the gap. CDR3 coding DNA: TGTGCCAGCAGCTATGGGATTGGGTACGAGCAGTACTTC. Translated, it gives CASSYGIGYEQYF.

The chain links TRBV7-3 to TRBJ1-5; tentative D call: TRBD1 (6 bases). The ends were cut back, 3 bases at V and 6 bases at J, with 12 bases in the middle. CDR1 is SGHTA, CDR2 FQGTGA, per germline. This CDR3 is 14 amino acids long. In nucleotides, the CDR3 is TGTGCCAGCAGCTTGGGGGGGGCTGCTCAGCCCCAGCATTTT. Its translation: CASSLGGAAQPQHF.